This T cell receptor (beta chain) is drawn from a study of blood T cell repertoires in COVID-19. Per the original data handling: By means of reference gene primer amplification, nucleated cell counts were estimated. Libraries were prepared by immunoSEQ multiplex PCR; TCRdb keeps only in-frame clonotypes and omits some of them. That table furnishes V, J and clone size, whereas the DNA furnished D and trimming. The sample holds about 200,000 clones, approximately 86% seen once. The clonotype originates from a man aged 55 to 70 with COVID-19, enrolled during active disease. Sequencing was performed on peripheral blood.

The CDR3 spells CASSRHSGRAQDSYEQYF. In DNA form, the CDR3 reads TGCGCCAGCAGCCGACATAGCGGGAGGGCTCAGGACAGCTACGAGCAGTACTTC. V and J are TRBV4-1 and TRBJ2-7, with TRBD2 matching 11 bases. The CDR3 has 18 amino acids. Per germline, CDR1 MGHRA and CDR2 YSYEKL. Losses at the gene ends were 4 bases for V and 3 bases for J; bases not matched to a gene: 14.